These 9 T cell receptor beta chains were sequenced from one sample in a study of beta chain features in type 1 diabetes. All of the isolated RNA was reverse transcribed, so expressed TCRB transcripts were sequenced. Repertoires were generated with immunoSEQ multiplex PCR, while TCRdb's copy carries only in-frame clones and drops some. The sample lists under 500,000 clones; about 30% were seen once. Specimen: naive CD4+ T cells from blood. All receptors derive from a man aged 18 to 30 in good health.

This clone was seen more than once but under ten times. V and J are TRBV7-3 and TRBJ2-7; a possible D gene is TRBD1 (6 bases). This CDR3 is built from 13 residues. CDR1 is SGHTA, CDR2 FQGTGA, per germline. Trimming left V 1 base short and J 6 bases short, with 10 bases between. CDR3 sequence reads: CASSLNQGLEQYF. The CDR3 DNA follows: TGTGCCAGCAGCTTAAACCAGGGGCTCGAGCAGTACTTC.

This clone was observed a few times. CDR3 sequence: CASSQDRGEQYF. CDR3 nucleotides: TGTGCCAGCAGCCAAGATCGCGGGGAGCAGTACTTC. The chain employs TRBV4-2 and TRBJ2-7; tentative D call: TRBD2 (5 bases). This CDR3 is built from 12 residues. Germline CDR1 is LGHNA and CDR2 is YNFKEQ. V was shortened by 0 bases and J by 7 bases, with 7 bases between the two germline ends.

This clone has more than one count but fewer than ten. This chain uses TRBV6-1 with TRBJ1-2; TRBD1 matches 12 bases. V was pared by 6 bases and J by 6 bases, with 5 bases of the junction left unmatched. The CDR3 consists of 14 residues. Germline V gives CDR1 MNHNS, CDR2 SASEGT. As DNA, the CDR3 is TGTGCCAGCAGCCGGGACAGGGGGCTAGATGGCTACACCTTC. Amino acids: CASSRDRGLDGYTF.

This clone was recorded a few times. This chain's CDR3 is CAGTANYGYTF. In DNA form, the CDR3 reads TGTGCCGGGACAGCTAACTATGGCTACACCTTC. J is TRBJ1-2 and V is TRBV2, with 7 nucleotides matching TRBD1. CDR1 is SNHLY, CDR2 FYNNEI, per germline. The trim removed 11 bases at V and 0 bases at J, leaving 0 bases unmatched. The CDR3 has 11 amino acids.

This clone was seen a few times. This chain uses TRBV14 with TRBJ2-7; 9 bases match TRBD2. J was trimmed by 2 bases and V by 4 bases; bases with no gene match: 9. Germline V gene sequence: CDR1 SGHDN, CDR2 FVKESK. The CDR3 totals 16 residues. CDR3 DNA: TGTGCCAGCAGCCTCTCCAGTGGACTAGCGACCTACGAGCAGTACTTC. Translated, it gives CASSLSSGLATYEQYF.

The V and J genes are TRBV7-9 and TRBJ2-7; D call uncertain. This CDR3 is 15 amino acids long. Trimming took off 2 bases at V and 0 bases at J, with 11 bases between the two ends. Per the germline V gene, CDR1 is SEHNR and CDR2 is FQNEAQ (reference sequence). CDR3 sequence reads: CASSLHGGSSYEQYF. The CDR3 nucleotides read TGTGCCAGCAGCTTACACGGCGGTAGCTCCTACGAGCAGTACTTC. Variable domain in full (rest from reference TRBV7-9 and TRBJ2-7): DTGVSQNPRHKITKRGQNVTFRCDPISEHNRLYWYRQTLGQGPEFLTYFQNEAQLEKSRLLSDRFSAERPKGSFSTLEIQRTEQGDSAMYLCASSLHGGSSYEQYFGPGTRLTVT.

This rearrangement joins TRBV6-1 to TRBJ2-1; TRBD2 matches at 12 bases. This CDR3 spans 15 amino acids. V was pared by 5 bases and J by 6 bases, with 5 bases of the junction left unmatched. CDR1 is MNHNS, CDR2 SASEGT, per germline. The CDR3 loop is CASSQTSGSPNEQFF. For the CDR3, the DNA is TGTGCCAGCAGTCAGACTAGCGGGAGCCCCAATGAGCAGTTCTTC.

This clone was detected only a few times. V is TRBV9 and J is TRBJ2-5; D remains ambiguous. The V gene's germline CDR1 is SGDLS and CDR2 YYNGEE. With 0 bases removed from V and 3 bases from J, the gap between germline ends came to 12 bases. The CDR3 runs to 15 residues. CDR3 amino acids: CASSVASTQEETQYF. The CDR3 DNA reads TGTGCCAGCAGCGTAGCTTCGACTCAGGAAGAGACCCAGTACTTC.

V and J are TRBV27 and TRBJ2-4, with a weak D call TRBD1 (6 bases). This CDR3 is 17 amino acids long. CDR1 and CDR2 (germline): MNHEY, SMNVEV (reference sequence). V was cut by 2 bases and J by 0 bases, with 14 bases left in between. The CDR3 nucleotides read TGTGCCAGCAGTTTAACAGGGCCTGGCTTAGCCAAAAACATTCAGTACTTC. This sequence encodes CASSLTGPGLAKNIQYF.